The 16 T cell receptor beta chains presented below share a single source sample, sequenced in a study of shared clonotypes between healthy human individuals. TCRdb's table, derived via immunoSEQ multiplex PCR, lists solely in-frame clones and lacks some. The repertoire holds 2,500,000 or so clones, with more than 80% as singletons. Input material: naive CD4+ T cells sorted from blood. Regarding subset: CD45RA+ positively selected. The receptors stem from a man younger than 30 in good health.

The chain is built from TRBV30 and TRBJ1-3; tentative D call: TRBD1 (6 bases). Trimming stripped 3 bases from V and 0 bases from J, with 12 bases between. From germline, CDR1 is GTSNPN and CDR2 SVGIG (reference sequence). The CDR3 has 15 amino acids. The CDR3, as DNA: TGTGCCTGGAGCGTCAGGGGTCTCTCTGGAAACACCATATATTTT. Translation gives CAWSVRGLSGNTIYF.

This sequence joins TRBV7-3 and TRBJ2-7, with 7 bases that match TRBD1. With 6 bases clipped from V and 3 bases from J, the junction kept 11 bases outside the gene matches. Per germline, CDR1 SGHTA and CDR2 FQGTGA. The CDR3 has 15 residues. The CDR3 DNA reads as TGTGCCAGCAGTTCGCTAGGGACAGTAAACTACGAGCAGTACTTC. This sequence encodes CASSSLGTVNYEQYF.

The DNA of the CDR3 is TGTGCCAGCAGCTTCGGTGGCGGGAGGTTAAGGCACAATGAGCAGTTCTTC. Protein sequence: CASSFGGGRLRHNEQFF. This chain links TRBV5-4 with TRBJ2-1; 8 positions agree with TRBD2. Germline V gene lookup returns CDR1 SGHNT and CDR2 YYREEE (reference sequence). The CDR3 totals 17 residues. Germline trimming cut 2 bases from V and 5 bases from J; bases unmatched to any gene: 12.

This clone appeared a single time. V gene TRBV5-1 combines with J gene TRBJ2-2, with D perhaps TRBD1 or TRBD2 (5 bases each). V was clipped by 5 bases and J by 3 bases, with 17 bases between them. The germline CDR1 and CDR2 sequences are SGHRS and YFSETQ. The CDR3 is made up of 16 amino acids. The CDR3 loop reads CASRPTAVRDTGELFF. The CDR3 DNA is TGCGCCAGCAGGCCGACAGCGGTAAGGGACACCGGGGAGCTGTTTTTT.

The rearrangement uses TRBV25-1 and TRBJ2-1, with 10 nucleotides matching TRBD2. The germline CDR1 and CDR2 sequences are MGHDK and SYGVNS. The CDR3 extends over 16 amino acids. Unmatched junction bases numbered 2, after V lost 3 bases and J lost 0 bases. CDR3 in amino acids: CASSDASGGSYNEQFF. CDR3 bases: TGTGCCAGCAGTGACGCTAGCGGGGGCTCCTACAATGAGCAGTTCTTC. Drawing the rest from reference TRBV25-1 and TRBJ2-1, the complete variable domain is EADIYQTPRYLVIGTGKKITLECSQTMGHDKMYWYQQDPGMELHLIHYSYGVNSTEKGDLSSESTVSRIRTEHFPLTLESARPSHTSQYLCASSDASGGSYNEQFFGPGTRLTVL.

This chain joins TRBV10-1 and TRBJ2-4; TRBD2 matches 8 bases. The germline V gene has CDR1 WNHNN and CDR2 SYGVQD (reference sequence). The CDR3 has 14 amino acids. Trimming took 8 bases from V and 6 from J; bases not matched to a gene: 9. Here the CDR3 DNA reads TGCGCCAGCTCTAGCGGGTCCCAGTTAAACATTCAGTACTTC. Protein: CASSSGSQLNIQYF.

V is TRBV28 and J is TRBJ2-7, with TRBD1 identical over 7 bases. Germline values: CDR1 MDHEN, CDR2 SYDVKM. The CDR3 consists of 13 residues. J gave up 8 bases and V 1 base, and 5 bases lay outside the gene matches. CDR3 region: CASSLSAGGKQYF. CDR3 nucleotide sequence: TGTGCCAGCAGTTTATCCGCAGGGGGTAAGCAGTACTTC.

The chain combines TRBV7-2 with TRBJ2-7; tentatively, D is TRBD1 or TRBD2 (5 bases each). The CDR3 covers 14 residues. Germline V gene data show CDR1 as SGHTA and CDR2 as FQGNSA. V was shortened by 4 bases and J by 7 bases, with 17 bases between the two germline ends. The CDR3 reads CASSSGHPGEEQYF. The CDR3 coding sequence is TGTGCCAGCAGCTCCGGACACCCCGGGGAGGAGCAGTACTTC.

CDR3: CATSRDRGRGSSYEQYF. The CDR3 nucleotides are TGTGCCACCAGCAGAGATCGGGGGAGAGGAAGCTCCTACGAGCAGTACTTC. This chain joins TRBV15 and TRBJ2-7, with D perhaps matching TRBD2 (6 bases). This CDR3 comprises 17 residues. Germline V gene data show CDR1 as LNHNV and CDR2 as YYDKDF (reference sequence). Between the trimmed V and J ends, which lost 0 bases and 0 bases, there was a span of 15 bases.

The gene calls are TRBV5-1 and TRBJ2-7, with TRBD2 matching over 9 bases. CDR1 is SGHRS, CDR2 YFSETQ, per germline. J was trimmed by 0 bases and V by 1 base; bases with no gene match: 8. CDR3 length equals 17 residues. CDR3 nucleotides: TGCGCCAGCAGCTTGCGTTACGCTAGCGGGGCCTCCTACGAGCAGTACTTC. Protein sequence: CASSLRYASGASYEQYF.

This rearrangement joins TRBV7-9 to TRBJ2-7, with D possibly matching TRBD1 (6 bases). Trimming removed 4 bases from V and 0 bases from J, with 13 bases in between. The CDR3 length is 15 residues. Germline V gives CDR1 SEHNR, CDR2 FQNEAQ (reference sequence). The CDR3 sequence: CASSSETGVSYEQYF. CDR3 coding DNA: TGTGCCAGCAGCTCAGAGACAGGAGTCTCCTACGAGCAGTACTTC.

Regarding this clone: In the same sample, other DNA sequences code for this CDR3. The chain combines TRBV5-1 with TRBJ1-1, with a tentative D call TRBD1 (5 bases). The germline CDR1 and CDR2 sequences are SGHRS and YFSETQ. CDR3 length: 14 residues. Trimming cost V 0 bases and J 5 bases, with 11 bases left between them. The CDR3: CASSLERGRTEAFF. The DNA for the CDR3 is TGCGCCAGCAGCTTGGAAAGGGGTAGGACTGAAGCTTTCTTT.

As DNA, the CDR3 is TGTGCCGTATTTTCTGCGGGGGCCGGGGTAAGTGAGCAGTACTTC. Translation gives CAVFSAGAGVSEQYF. V and J are TRBV28 and TRBJ2-7; weak D call: TRBD2 (7 bases). This CDR3 spans 15 amino acids. Trimming removed 11 bases at V and 7 bases at J, with 27 bases between. Germline CDR1 and CDR2: MDHEN and SYDVKM. The whole variable domain, remainder taken from reference TRBV28 and TRBJ2-7, is DVKVTQSSRYLVKRTGEKVFLECVQDMDHENMFWYRQDPGLGLRLIYFSYDVKMKEKGDIPEGYSVSREKKERFSLILESASTNQTSMYLCAVFSAGAGVSEQYFGPGTRLTVT.

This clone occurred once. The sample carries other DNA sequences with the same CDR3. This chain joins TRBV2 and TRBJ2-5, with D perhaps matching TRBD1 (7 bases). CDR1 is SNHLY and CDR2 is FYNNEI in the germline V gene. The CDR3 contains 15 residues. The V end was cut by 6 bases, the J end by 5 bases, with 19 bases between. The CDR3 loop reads CASRERDRGRETQYF. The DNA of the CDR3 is TGTGCCAGCAGGGAACGGGACAGAGGGAGGGAGACCCAGTACTTC.

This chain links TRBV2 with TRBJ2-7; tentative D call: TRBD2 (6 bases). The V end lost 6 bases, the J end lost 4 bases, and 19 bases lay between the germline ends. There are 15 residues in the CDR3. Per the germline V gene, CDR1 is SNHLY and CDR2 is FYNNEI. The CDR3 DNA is TGTGCCAGCAGGACCCCGAGGCCCGCGGGGTACGAGCAGTACTTC. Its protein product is CASRTPRPAGYEQYF. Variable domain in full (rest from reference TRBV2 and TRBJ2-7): EPEVTQTPSHQVTQMGQEVILRCVPISNHLYFYWYRQILGQKVEFLVSFYNNEISEKSEIFDDQFSVERPDGSNFTLKIRSTKLEDSAMYFCASRTPRPAGYEQYFGPGTRLTVT.

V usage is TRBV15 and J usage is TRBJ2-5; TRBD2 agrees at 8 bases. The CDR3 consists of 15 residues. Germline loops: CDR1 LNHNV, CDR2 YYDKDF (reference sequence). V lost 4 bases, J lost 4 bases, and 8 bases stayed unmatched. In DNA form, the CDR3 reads TGTGCCACCAGCACGAACGGGGGGGCCGGAGAGACCCAGTACTTC. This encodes CATSTNGGAGETQYF.